Each of the 20 T cell receptor beta chains below was sequenced from the same sample in a study of T cell responses to AZD1222 COVID-19 vaccine. Sequenced by immunoSEQ multiplex PCR; TCRdb stores in-frame clones only, minus some. The sample has 150,000 to 200,000 clones, roughly 93% seen once; the top ten hold around 0.96%. Sequencing was performed on peripheral blood, taken 28 days after the second dose of the MenACWY control vaccine. Receptor source: an adult who received the MenACWY meningococcal vaccine as a control.

The chain combines TRBV10-2 with TRBJ2-7; 7 bases map to TRBD2. This CDR3 spans 13 amino acids. Per the germline V gene, CDR1 is WSHSY and CDR2 is SAAADI. The ends lost 2 bases at V and 7 bases at J; junction bases unmatched: 5. The CDR3: CASSETGRGEQYF. The CDR3 region has the DNA TGCGCCAGCAGTGAGACGGGGCGGGGGGAGCAGTACTTC.

The rearrangement joins TRBV3-1 (or the pseudogene TRBV3-2) to TRBJ1-6; 10 bases agree with TRBD1. CDR1 and CDR2 (germline): LGHDT, YNNKEL (reference sequence). V lost 3 bases to trimming and J lost 5 bases; unmatched junction nucleotides: 1. There are 15 residues in the CDR3. The chain's CDR3 is CASSHGTGDNSPLHF. CDR3 nucleotides: TGTGCCAGCAGCCATGGGACAGGGGATAATTCACCCCTCCACTTT.

The chain combines TRBV7-9 with TRBJ1-4; TRBD1 matches at 9 bases. V shed 5 bases and J 1 base; nucleotides not matched to a gene: 11. The CDR3 is 18 amino acids. Germline V gene data show CDR1 as SEHNR and CDR2 as FQNEAQ (reference sequence). The CDR3 loop reads CASSTTRTGQGTNEKLFF. In DNA, the CDR3 is TGTGCCAGCAGCACAACGCGAACGGGACAGGGAACTAATGAAAAACTGTTTTTT.

The CDR3 DNA sequence: TGCGCCAGCAGCTTACCTCCGGGTTCAAGCACAGATACGCAGTATTTT. Translation: CASSLPPGSSTDTQYF. The rearrangement joins TRBV5-1 to TRBJ2-3; D is undetermined. Deletions cut 2 bases from V and 0 bases from J, with 13 bases between. The CDR3 covers 16 residues. The germline gives CDR1 SGHRS, CDR2 YFSETQ.

The CDR3 sequence: CASSPPAGTAHYNEQFF. Here the CDR3 DNA reads TGTGCCAGCTCACCCCCGGCCGGGACAGCTCACTACAATGAGCAGTTCTTC. V usage is TRBV18 and J usage is TRBJ2-1; 7 positions match TRBD1. V trimming: 3 bases; J trimming: 3 bases; junction bases outside the gene matches: 11. Germline V gene sequence: CDR1 KGHSH, CDR2 LQKENI. The CDR3 has 17 amino acids.

This clone was counted a single time. The rearrangement uses TRBV6-1 and TRBJ2-5; 8 bases align to TRBD2. Per germline, CDR1 MNHNS and CDR2 SASEGT. V lost 2 bases to trimming and J lost 5 bases; unmatched junction nucleotides: 7. The CDR3 has 15 residues. This CDR3 is CASSEPGGLGETQYF. In DNA, the CDR3 is TGTGCCAGCAGTGAACCCGGGGGACTAGGGGAGACCCAGTACTTC.

This clone was found a few times. The same CDR3 also results from other DNA sequences found in this sample. The chain links TRBV5-1 to TRBJ2-7; D gene ambiguous. The CDR3 spans 12 residues. In germline, CDR1 is SGHRS, CDR2 YFSETQ. Trimming removed 2 bases at V and 1 base at J, with 4 bases between. As DNA, the CDR3 is TGCGCCAGCAGCTTAGAATCCTACGAGCAGTACTTC. Translating gives CASSLESYEQYF.

The chain links TRBV6-5 to TRBJ2-2; possibly TRBD1 or TRBD2 for D (6 bases each). The length of the CDR3 is 16 residues. Trimming cost V 2 bases and J 1 base, with 11 bases left between them. Germline-derived CDR1 and CDR2 are MNHEY and SVGAGI. CDR3 protein: CASSYNKGGNTGELFF. DNA for the CDR3: TGTGCCAGCAGTTACAACAAGGGGGGGAACACCGGGGAGCTGTTTTTT.

The J gene is TRBJ1-6, the V gene TRBV7-2; 11 bases align to TRBD1. The CDR3 runs to 16 residues. Germline V gene data show CDR1 as SGHTA and CDR2 as FQGNSA. V lost 5 bases to trimming and J lost 10 bases; unmatched junction nucleotides: 10. CDR3 residues: CASSLPEGTGGSPLHF. The CDR3, as DNA: TGTGCCAGCAGCCTCCCGGAGGGGACAGGGGGGTCACCCCTCCACTTT.

V and J are TRBV4-3 and TRBJ2-1, with D uncertain. The CDR3 loop spans 15 amino acids. Germline assignment: CDR1 LGHNA and CDR2 YSLEER. V was shortened by 3 bases and J by 0 bases, with 9 bases between the two germline ends. The DNA for the CDR3 is TGCGCCAGCAGCCAGGCGGTGGGCTCCTACAATGAGCAGTTCTTC. Protein sequence: CASSQAVGSYNEQFF.

CDR3 nucleotides: TGTGCCAGCAGCCTTATCCCCATACACAGACTGTACTTC. Translation gives CASSLIPIHRLYF. V is TRBV27 and J is TRBJ2-7; D unclear. From germline, CDR1 is MNHEY and CDR2 SMNVEV (reference sequence). The CDR3 has 13 amino acids. Trimming removed 6 bases from V and 12 bases from J, with 21 bases in between.

The gene calls are TRBV6-5 and TRBJ1-5; 7 bases are a match to TRBD1. Losses at the gene ends were 7 bases for V and 7 bases for J; bases not matched to a gene: 7. This CDR3 has 13 amino acids. CDR1 is MNHEY, CDR2 SVGAGI, per germline. The CDR3 here is CASKQGEWQPQHF. CDR3 DNA sequence: TGTGCCAGCAAGCAGGGGGAATGGCAGCCCCAGCATTTT.

J is TRBJ1-1 and V is TRBV12-3 or TRBV12-4; 7 nucleotides match TRBD1. The J segment lost 11 bases and the V segment lost 4 bases, leaving 4 bases of the junction unmatched. The CDR3 is made up of 11 amino acids. DNA for the CDR3: TGTGCCAGCAGTTCTGGGACAGCTGCTTTCTTT. This translates into CASSSGTAAFF.

This chain links TRBV3-1 (or the pseudogene TRBV3-2) with TRBJ1-5; tentative D call: TRBD1 (5 bases). The germline V gene encodes CDR1 LGHDT and CDR2 YNNKEL (reference sequence). Trimming left V 2 bases short and J 2 bases short, with 22 bases between. This CDR3 is 19 amino acids long. Written as DNA, the CDR3 is TGTGCCAGCAGCCAAAGGAAGCGCCCAGGGACCGATGGCAATCAGCCCCAGCATTTT. This translates into CASSQRKRPGTDGNQPQHF.

The rearrangement joins TRBV7-3 to TRBJ2-7, with 7 bases that match TRBD2. V shed 1 base and J 7 bases; nucleotides not matched to a gene: 1. Germline-derived CDR1 and CDR2 are SGHTA and FQGTGA. CDR3 size: 12 residues. Written as DNA, the CDR3 is TGTGCCAGCAGCTTAAACGGGGGGGAGCAGTACTTC. Translating gives CASSLNGGEQYF.

The chain uses TRBV5-1 and TRBJ1-2, with D possibly matching TRBD1 (6 bases). This CDR3 has 16 amino acids. Trimming removed 0 bases from V and 7 bases from J, with 19 bases in between. Germline values: CDR1 SGHRS, CDR2 YFSETQ. The CDR3 coding sequence is TGCGCCAGCAGCTTGGTGGGCAGGGGATCAGAAGGTGGCTACACCTTC. This sequence encodes CASSLVGRGSEGGYTF.

This clone came up once. The same CDR3 also results from other DNA sequences found in this sample. This chain connects TRBV4-1 to TRBJ1-2, with 7 bases fitting TRBD1. The CDR3 contains 14 residues. V lost 0 bases to trimming and J lost 5 bases; unmatched junction nucleotides: 3. Germline-derived CDR1 and CDR2 are MGHRA and YSYEKL. CDR3 coding DNA: TGCGCCAGCAGCCAAGATAGGGGGCCGTATGGCTACACCTTC. It encodes CASSQDRGPYGYTF.

The chain links TRBV11-3 to TRBJ1-3; possibly TRBD1 for D (5 bases). CDR1 is SGHNT, CDR2 YENEEA, per germline. The CDR3 totals 16 residues. Trimming took 2 bases from V and 8 from J, leaving 19 bases between them. The CDR3 reads CASSLTTGGVPDTIYF. The CDR3 coding sequence is TGTGCCAGCAGCTTAACCACAGGAGGCGTTCCGGACACCATATATTTT. Full variable domain (rest looked up from reference TRBV11-3 and TRBJ1-3): EAGVVQSPRYKIIEKKQPVAFWCNPISGHNTLYWYLQNLGQGPELLIRYENEEAVDDSQLPKDRFSAERLKGVDSTLKIQPAELGDSAVYLCASSLTTGGVPDTIYFGEGSWLTVV.

CDR3 bases: TGTGCCAGCAGCCAACCCCCCGGGACAGGGAACACTGAAGCTTTCTTT. Protein: CASSQPPGTGNTEAFF. The rearrangement links TRBV3-1 (or the pseudogene TRBV3-2) to TRBJ1-1; 8 positions match TRBD1. Germline lookup yields CDR1 LGHDT and CDR2 YNNKEL (reference sequence). This CDR3 is 16 amino acids long. Trimming removed 2 bases from V and 1 base from J; junction bases left unmatched: 6.

V and J are TRBV6-5 and TRBJ1-2; D is perhaps TRBD1 (5 bases). Germline lookup yields CDR1 MNHEY and CDR2 SVGAGI. The CDR3 totals 14 residues. Trimming cost V 6 bases and J 6 bases, with 17 bases left between them. Here the CDR3 reads CASSLRGEGHGYTF. CDR3 bases: TGTGCCAGCAGCCTCCGGGGCGAAGGACATGGCTACACCTTC.